The clone carrying this T cell receptor (beta chain) was counted a few times. Its target is not known. Constant-segment primers served in 5'RACE that generated TCR alpha and TCR beta cDNA libraries bearing sample barcodes and UMIs. TCRdb re-analysed the 5' RACE reads in MiXCR, keeping a single row per CDR3 protein. The repertoire holds a few hundred thousand distinct CDR3 sequences, with 20% to 25% as singletons. The sample is drawn from a study of T-cell memory formation after mild COVID-19. Overall study context: TCR clusters showed largely donor specificity.

Germline trimming cut 9 bases from V and 4 bases from J; bases unmatched to any gene: 13. Looked up from germline, CDR1 is LNHDA and CDR2 is SQIVND (reference sequence). This CDR3 is built from 15 residues. Findings and caveats of the study: Clones which contracted sat mainly in CM and EM if CD4+, and in EMRA if CD8+. The authors left the SARS-CoV-2 specificity of second-wave clones peaking on day 37 unconfirmed.

Sequenced material: PBMCs or a T cell subset sorted from them (not recorded which). The rearrangement uses TRBV19 and TRBJ1-1; 8 bases match TRBD1. This clonotype originated in a man between 18 and 29 years old who had mild COVID-19 (a few samples of this study predate the infection). Cell type and time point are not known. Written as DNA, the CDR3 is TGTGCCAGCGGACCGGGACAGGCCTCTGTCACTGAAGCTTTCTTT. This sequence encodes CASGPGQASVTEAFF.